This T cell receptor (beta chain) was captured by sequencing in a study of cytomegalovirus exposure and HLA in healthy donors (dated by TCRdb to about 2017). As for the study more broadly: A later analysis indicated that the 120 validation repertoires were generated on the platform also employed for the approximately 700 repertoires of the first cohort. The aim of the study was to test whether cataloging public T cell receptors could identify signatures of past pathogen exposure. A separate validation cohort of over 95 different subjects was used in addition to the roughly 700-subject first cohort. High-throughput TCR immunosequencing, statistical association of individual TCRs with disease status, and machine learning were combined to predict cytomegalovirus infection status. Overall results and qualifications from the work: Across donors, most TCR sequences were observed very rarely, whereas some public TCRs were present in many individuals. A few of the identified cytomegalovirus-associated TCR beta chains were confirmed in vitro to be specific for cytomegalovirus antigens. A later analysis had no HLA typing for the validation cohort, so co-occurrence there was scored across all 130 or so repertoires. Subsequent analysis determined that TCRs grouped into clusters in the first cohort also showed a tendency toward co-occurrence across the 90 to 150 validation repertoires, and 85% to 95% of cluster scores exceeded 0. The classifier was reported to diagnose cytomegalovirus status with high specificity and sensitivity in both the original and validation cohorts. It was suggested by the authors that the approach could potentially be generalized to other disease states and immunological phenotypes. In the study, approximately 160 TCR beta chains were listed as associated with cytomegalovirus.

Separate from the approximately 670-subject first cohort, the validation cohort of 95 to 150 subjects was the group to which the donors belonged. Library preparation was by the immunoSEQ multiplex PCR assay. In the original analysis: A statistical classification framework was developed to diagnose cytomegalovirus status using the catalog of TCR beta chain sequences. TCRdb stores this immuneACCESS table with in-frame sequences only. Part of the clones is absent; in the studies checked, under half of the shortfall reflects unresolved V genes, and no reason is known for the rest. D and trimming were read from the DNA, whereas the V and J calls and clone size are those reported in that table. Recorded for this sample are 85,000 to 95,000 clones; approximately 96% of them occurred a single time. In total, the top ten clones hold roughly 0.8% of the sample. Its CDR3 holds 15 amino acids, cysteine through phenylalanine. Only the CDR3 DNA is retained, 45 bases long and in frame from the first base.

As for this clone: Its specific antigen is unknown. No base quality values were provided; no much bigger clone lies one nucleotide off.

This chain joins TRBV21-1 to TRBJ2-4; TRBD2, the table's D call, was not compared with the DNA. TRBV21-1 is termed a pseudogene. The TCR comes from a man between 18 and 35 years old in good health and CMV-seronegative. The material sequenced was PBMCs. The DNA is as follows: TGTGCCAGCAGCAAAGTCCACGGGGTAATAAACATTCAGTACTTC. It specifies CASSKVHGVINIQYF.